This T cell receptor beta chain was observed in a study of T-cell memory formation after mild COVID-19. Background on the study: Clusters of TCRs were largely donor specific.

V lost 0 bases, J lost 5 bases, and 17 bases lay in between. Germline V gene sequence: CDR1 SGDLS, CDR2 YYNGEE. This CDR3 is 16 amino acids long. Findings and limits, study-wide: The pre-infection memory compartment contained some responding clones, suggesting cross-reactive memory joined.

This clonotype has at least ten counts. What it recognizes is unknown. TCRdb passed the 5' RACE reads through MiXCR, listing each CDR3 protein once. The sample yields about 38,000 distinct CDR3 sequences, 10% to 12% seen once. Sample: PBMCs or a T cell subset sorted from them (not recorded which). The receptor was isolated from a man younger than 30 who had mild COVID-19 (a few samples of this study predate the infection). Cell type and time point are not known. The V and J genes are TRBV9 and TRBJ1-2; D is ambiguous. The CDR3 sequence: CASSVEYPEGRYGYTF. In DNA form, the CDR3 reads TGTGCCAGCAGCGTAGAATATCCGGAGGGCCGTTATGGCTACACCTTC.